Listed below are T cell receptor beta chains from one sample, sequenced in a study of blood T cell repertoires in COVID-19. TCRdb keeps only in-frame clones here, not all; method: immunoSEQ multiplex PCR. The sample yields about 46,000 clones, approximately 90% seen once. Material: PBMCs or T cells enriched from blood (not recorded which). These receptor sequences come from a woman aged 50 to 60 who had recovered from COVID-19. Each CDR3 is given with its conserved first and last residue. Fields, in order: J gene, D gene, clone size, V gene, CDR3 DNA, CDR3 protein. The D gene is left open where the match is weak. Where a row states a size, it is once, few, many or the class of an expanded clone; other rows omit it.

>TRBJ1-1|NA|NA|TRBV19
TGTGCCAGTAGTCTCGAGGGGGGAGGGCTGAACACTGAAGCTTTCTTT
CASSLEGGGLNTEAFF
>TRBJ2-1|NA|NA|TRBV3-1/TRBV3-2
TGTGCCAGCAGCCAGAAACTAGAATCCAATGAGCAGTTCTTC
CASSQKLESNEQFF
>TRBJ1-2|NA|NA|TRBV29-1
TGCAGCGCAGGACAGACTAACTATGGCTACACCTTC
CSAGQTNYGYTF
>TRBJ1-4|TRBD1|NA|TRBV7-9
TGTGCCAGCAGCTCCTGGGGACAGGGGAGGGCTAATGAAAAACTGTTTTTT
CASSSWGQGRANEKLFF
>TRBJ2-7|NA|NA|TRBV7-6
TGTGCCAGCAGCTCGACCGGGGGTAGCTCCTACGAGCAGTACTTC
CASSSTGGSSYEQYF
>TRBJ1-1|TRBD1|NA|TRBV27
TGTGCCAGCAGTTCGCCGATGGGACAGGTGAACACTGAAGCTTTCTTT
CASSSPMGQVNTEAFF
>TRBJ2-5|NA|NA|TRBV7-9
TGTGCCAGCAGCTTAGGCGGGCAGATCCAAGAGACCCAGTACTTC
CASSLGGQIQETQYF
>TRBJ2-2|TRBD2|NA|TRBV10-1
TGCGCCAGCAGTGAGGGCGGGAGCGGCACCGGGGAGCTGTTTTTT
CASSEGGSGTGELFF
>TRBJ2-1|TRBD1|NA|TRBV19
TGTGCCAGTAGCCTACCCCAGACAGGGTTTTCCTACAATGAGCAGTTCTTC
CASSLPQTGFSYNEQFF
>TRBJ1-2|NA|NA|TRBV30
TGTGCCTGGAGTGCTCCCTCGGGGGGCGCTGGCTACACCTTC
CAWSAPSGGAGYTF
>TRBJ2-3|NA|once|TRBV15
TGTGCCACCAGCAGAGATAATGTGGACGGCGAGGGTACGCAGTATTTT
CATSRDNVDGEGTQYF
>TRBJ2-2|TRBD2|NA|TRBV7-9
TGTGCCAGCATCCCTTATAGCGGGGTGAACACCGGGGAGCTGTTTTTT
CASIPYSGVNTGELFF
>TRBJ1-1|NA|NA|TRBV15
TGTGCCACCAGCAGAGGAGGATTAGAGGGCGTAAGAACTGAAGCTTTCTTT
CATSRGGLEGVRTEAFF
>TRBJ1-1|TRBD1|once|TRBV9
TGTGCCAGCGGACAGGGTCGAGACACTGAAGCTTTCTTT
CASGQGRDTEAFF
>TRBJ1-5|TRBD1|few|TRBV19
TGTGCCAGTAGGACGAGCGGGACAGGAGGCAATCAGCCCCAGCATTTT
CASRTSGTGGNQPQHF
>TRBJ2-7|NA|NA|TRBV7-9
TGTGCCAGCAGCCGAGGACAGCACGAGCAGTACTTC
CASSRGQHEQYF
>TRBJ1-4|NA|NA|TRBV3-1/TRBV3-2
TGTGCCAGCAGCCCAACAGGGAATGCTAATGAAAAACTGTTTTTT
CASSPTGNANEKLFF
>TRBJ2-3|NA|NA|TRBV7-9
TGTGCCAGCAGCTTAACTATAACGGGAGACACAGATACGCAGTATTTT
CASSLTITGDTDTQYF
>TRBJ2-7|TRBD2|few|TRBV10-3
TGTGCCATCAGCGGGACTAGCGGGTACGAGCAGTACTTC
CAISGTSGYEQYF
>TRBJ2-7|TRBD2|NA|TRBV7-9
TGTGCCAGCAGCCGCGGACTAGCGGGAGACGAGCAGTACTTC
CASSRGLAGDEQYF
>TRBJ1-3|TRBD1|NA|TRBV18
TGTGCCAGCTCACCGGGGACAGGAGCTGGAAACACCATATATTTT
CASSPGTGAGNTIYF
>TRBJ2-1|TRBD2|NA|TRBV28
TGTGCCAGCAGGGGTTCTAGCGGGGTTTTCGATGAGCAGTTCTTC
CASRGSSGVFDEQFF
>TRBJ2-3|TRBD2|NA|TRBV7-2
TGTGCCAGCAGCTACAGCGGGACTTTTCCCACAGATACGCAGTATTTT
CASSYSGTFPTDTQYF
>TRBJ2-6|TRBD1|NA|TRBV5-1
TGCGCCAGCAGCAACGGACAGGGGCCACCCCCATTCTCTGGGGCCAACGTCCTGACTTTC
CASSNGQGPPPFSGANVLTF
>TRBJ2-3|NA|once|TRBV19
TGTGCCAGCTCCAGGGGATTCGGGACAGATACGCAGTATTTT
CASSRGFGTDTQYF
>TRBJ1-5|NA|NA|TRBV18
TGTGCCAGCTCCTCCGCGGCCAATCAGCCCCAGCATTTT
CASSSAANQPQHF
>TRBJ2-5|NA|NA|TRBV4-3
TGCGCCAGCAGCCCCAACCCCGCGGGATCGGACGAGACCCAGTACTTC
CASSPNPAGSDETQYF
>TRBJ2-1|NA|NA|TRBV3-1/TRBV3-2
TGTGCCAGCAGCCTATACAATGAGCAGTTCTTC
CASSLYNEQFF
>TRBJ2-7|NA|NA|TRBV6-5
TGTGCCAGCAGTTACGGCGGAGCCTCCTACGAGCAGTACTTC
CASSYGGASYEQYF
>TRBJ1-2|NA|NA|TRBV28
TGTGCCAGCTCGCCCGCGGGCTTTTTCTCTGGCTACACCTTC
CASSPAGFFSGYTF
>TRBJ2-3|NA|NA|TRBV11-2
TGTGCCAGCAGCTTAGGCGGGGGCACAGATACGCAGTATTTT
CASSLGGGTDTQYF
>TRBJ1-2|NA|NA|TRBV19
TGTGCCAGTAGTTCAGCGGGGGGGGGCGGCTATGGCTACACCTTC
CASSSAGGGGYGYTF
>TRBJ2-3|TRBD2|few|TRBV5-1
TGCGCCAGCAGCCGTATAGCGGGAGGGCCCACAGATACGCAGTATTTT
CASSRIAGGPTDTQYF
>TRBJ1-4|NA|NA|TRBV9
TGTGCCAGCAGCGTAGTGGCAGGGGAGGGTGAAAAACTGTTTTTT
CASSVVAGEGEKLFF
>TRBJ2-2|TRBD1|once|TRBV28
TGTGCCAGCAGAGGACAGGCCGGGGAGCTGTTTTTT
CASRGQAGELFF
>TRBJ2-2|NA|NA|TRBV6-2/TRBV6-3
TGTGCCAGCAGTTACGGACACTTTAACACCGGGGAGCTGTTTTTT
CASSYGHFNTGELFF
>TRBJ2-7|NA|NA|TRBV7-8
TGTGCCAGCAGCCGCCGGGACAACTACGAGCAGTACTTC
CASSRRDNYEQYF
>TRBJ1-5|NA|NA|TRBV3-1/TRBV3-2
TGTGCCAGCAGCCAAGATCCTAGTTCAGATCAGCCCCAGCATTTT
CASSQDPSSDQPQHF
>TRBJ2-1|NA|NA|TRBV2
TGTGCCAGCAGGGCCCAGCGACTCAGCTCCTACAATGAGCAGTTCTTC
CASRAQRLSSYNEQFF
>TRBJ2-1|TRBD2|NA|TRBV5-4
TGTGCCAGCAGCACTCCAGCGGGGGGGCTAAACTCCTACAATGAGCAGTTCTTC
CASSTPAGGLNSYNEQFF
>TRBJ1-5|NA|few|TRBV5-1
TGCGCCAGCAGCTTGGCCGGGAGACCCAATCAGCCCCAGCATTTT
CASSLAGRPNQPQHF
>TRBJ2-1|TRBD2|NA|TRBV11-3
TGTGCCAGCAGCTTAATTGGACTAGCGCGAAACAATGAGCAGTTCTTC
CASSLIGLARNNEQFF
>TRBJ2-1|TRBD2|NA|TRBV6-2/TRBV6-3
TGTGCCAGCAGTTACCCCGGGACTAGCGGAAACAATGAGCAGTTCTTC
CASSYPGTSGNNEQFF